The rows below give T cell receptor beta chains drawn from one sample of a study of T cells in Graves' hyperthyroidism and ophthalmopathy. MiXCR, applied by TCRdb to the multiplex PCR reads, yields one record per CDR3 protein. Among 550,000 to 700,000 distinct CDR3 sequences listed, just over 45% were seen once. Source material: peripheral blood or thyroid tissue (not recorded which). These receptors came from an adult woman with Graves' disease, either hyperthyroidism or ophthalmopathy (not recorded which). Each CDR3 is given with its conserved first and last residue. The order of the fields is clone size, D gene, J gene, CDR3 length, V gene, CDR3 protein, CDR3 DNA. D genes are given only for firm matches. Size tells how often a clone was seen (once, few, many) or the class of an expanded clone, and some rows leave it out.

size: -
D: -
J: TRBJ2-3
length: 13
V: TRBV5-1
CDR3: CASSTDSTDTQYF
DNA: TGCGCCAGCAGCACAGACTCCACAGATACGCAGTATTTT

size: -
D: -
J: TRBJ2-5
length: 16
V: TRBV7-9
CDR3: CASSLSAHRDQETQYF
DNA: TGTGCTAGCAGCTTATCCGCACACAGGGACCAAGAGACCCAGTACTTC

size: many
D: TRBD1
J: TRBJ1-5
length: 15
V: TRBV2
CDR3: CASTGQGIGNQPQHF
DNA: TGTGCCAGCACCGGACAGGGGATCGGCAATCAGCCCCAGCATTTT

size: -
D: TRBD2
J: TRBJ2-5
length: 14
V: TRBV13
CDR3: CAETSGRARETQYF
DNA: TGTGCCGAGACTAGCGGGAGGGCCCGGGAGACCCAGTACTTC

size: -
D: -
J: TRBJ1-6
length: 15
V: TRBV7-3
CDR3: CASSLWGRGDSPLHF
DNA: TGTGCCAGCAGCCTATGGGGTAGGGGGGATTCACCCCTCCACTTT

size: many
D: -
J: TRBJ1-6
length: 17
V: TRBV4-2
CDR3: CASSQDVTGRNNSPLHF
DNA: TGTGCCAGCAGCCAAGATGTCACCGGAAGGAATAATTCACCCCTCCACTTT

size: -
D: -
J: TRBJ2-2
length: 12
V: TRBV5-2
CDR3: CASNSGTGELFF
DNA: TGTGCCAGCAACTCAGGGACCGGGGAGCTGTTTTTT

size: many
D: -
J: TRBJ2-7
length: 16
V: TRBV9
CDR3: CASSVEGDPEPYEQYF
DNA: TGTGCCAGCAGCGTTGAGGGGGACCCGGAGCCCTACGAGCAGTACTTC

size: -
D: -
J: TRBJ1-1
length: 15
V: TRBV30
CDR3: CAWRDEIGVNTEAFF
DNA: TGTGCCTGGAGAGATGAAATAGGGGTGAACACTGAAGCTTTCTTT

size: few
D: -
J: TRBJ1-2
length: 15
V: TRBV7-8
CDR3: CASSIRDTGPDGYTF
DNA: TGTGCCAGCAGCATCCGGGACACCGGACCGGATGGCTACACCTTC

size: many
D: -
J: TRBJ2-7
length: 14
V: TRBV9
CDR3: CASSATMSSYEQYF
DNA: TGTGCCAGCAGCGCCACAATGAGCTCCTACGAGCAGTACTTC

size: -
D: -
J: TRBJ2-7
length: 12
V: TRBV7-9
CDR3: CASSPPWYEQYF
DNA: TGTGCCAGCAGTCCCCCCTGGTACGAGCAGTACTTC

size: few
D: -
J: TRBJ2-5
length: 15
V: TRBV20-1
CDR3: CSALLTRAGGETQYF
DNA: TGCAGTGCCTTACTTACAAGGGCCGGGGGAGAGACCCAGTACTTC

size: -
D: -
J: TRBJ1-1
length: 12
V: TRBV29-1
CDR3: CSVTSQGFRAFF
DNA: TGCAGCGTTACTAGTCAGGGCTTTAGGGCTTTCTTT

size: -
D: TRBD1
J: TRBJ2-5
length: 16
V: TRBV20-1
CDR3: CSARAPQGQQQETQYF
DNA: TGCAGTGCTAGAGCCCCCCAGGGACAGCAACAAGAGACCCAGTACTTC

size: -
D: -
J: TRBJ2-2
length: 16
V: TRBV20-1
CDR3: CSALSLPAEDTGELFF
DNA: TGCAGTGCTTTAAGTCTCCCCGCGGAAGACACCGGGGAGCTGTTTTTT

size: -
D: TRBD1
J: TRBJ1-1
length: 13
V: TRBV20-1
CDR3: CSASGQLLAEAFF
DNA: TGCAGTGCCTCGGGACAGCTGTTGGCTGAAGCTTTCTTT

size: -
D: TRBD1
J: TRBJ1-1
length: 15
V: TRBV10-2
CDR3: CASKPGQGGMAEAFF
DNA: TGCGCCAGCAAACCGGGACAGGGGGGTATGGCTGAAGCTTTCTTT

size: -
D: TRBD2
J: TRBJ2-6
length: 16
V: TRBV24-1
CDR3: CATSALGLAGANVLTF
DNA: TGTGCCACCAGTGCCTTAGGACTAGCGGGGGCCAACGTCCTGACTTTC

size: many
D: -
J: TRBJ2-7
length: 16
V: TRBV9
CDR3: CASSVAGGTVPYEQYF
DNA: TGTGCCAGCAGCGTAGCGGGGGGGACAGTGCCCTACGAGCAGTACTTC

size: -
D: -
J: TRBJ1-4
length: 15
V: TRBV7-9
CDR3: CASSALEGGHEKLFF
DNA: TGTGCCAGCAGCGCGCTTGAGGGGGGACATGAAAAACTGTTTTTT

size: -
D: TRBD1
J: TRBJ1-5
length: 18
V: TRBV18
CDR3: CASSPLRQGGICNQPQHF
DNA: TGTGCCAGCTCACCACTGAGACAGGGGGGCATTTGCAATCAGCCCCAGCATTTT

size: -
D: TRBD1
J: TRBJ1-3
length: 15
V: TRBV7-9
CDR3: CASSVGRGLENTIYF
DNA: TGTGCCAGCAGCGTAGGCAGGGGGCTGGAAAACACCATATATTTT

size: -
D: -
J: TRBJ2-2
length: 16
V: TRBV7-9
CDR3: CASSPDSRSYAGELFF
DNA: TGTGCCAGCAGTCCTGACAGTCGATCCTACGCCGGGGAGCTGTTTTTT

size: many
D: TRBD1
J: TRBJ1-2
length: 13
V: TRBV4-1
CDR3: CASSGQGGLGYTF
DNA: TGCGCCAGCAGCGGACAGGGAGGACTCGGCTACACCTTC

size: few
D: -
J: TRBJ2-7
length: 12
V: TRBV20-1
CDR3: CSATTSGYEQYF
DNA: TGCAGTGCTACTACTAGTGGCTACGAGCAGTACTTC

size: many
D: -
J: TRBJ2-3
length: 13
V: TRBV10-3
CDR3: CAISDRQIDTQYF
DNA: TGTGCCATCAGTGATCGACAGATAGATACGCAGTATTTT

size: -
D: -
J: TRBJ2-2
length: 14
V: TRBV5-1
CDR3: CASRPHRANGELFF
DNA: TGCGCCAGCAGACCCCATAGGGCTAACGGGGAGCTGTTTTTT

size: -
D: TRBD1
J: TRBJ1-1
length: 10
V: TRBV19
CDR3: CASKEGAAFF
DNA: TGTGCCAGTAAGGAGGGGGCGGCTTTCTTT

size: few
D: TRBD2
J: TRBJ2-3
length: 21
V: TRBV4-1
CDR3: CASSQPPIGLAATNHPDTQYF
DNA: TGCGCCAGCAGCCAACCTCCAATCGGGCTAGCGGCCACTAATCACCCAGATACGCAGTATTTT

size: many
D: TRBD1
J: TRBJ1-5
length: 16
V: TRBV4-1
CDR3: CASSQVEGQGHQPQHF
DNA: TGCGCCAGCAGCCAAGTAGAAGGACAGGGGCATCAGCCCCAGCATTTT

size: many
D: TRBD2
J: TRBJ2-7
length: 14
V: TRBV7-8
CDR3: CASSLDGRAYEQYF
DNA: TGTGCCAGCAGCTTGGACGGGAGGGCCTACGAGCAGTACTTC

size: -
D: -
J: TRBJ1-4
length: 15
V: TRBV2
CDR3: CASSAGVGTNEKLFF
DNA: TGTGCCAGCAGCGCGGGGGTGGGGACTAATGAAAAACTGTTTTTT

size: many
D: TRBD2
J: TRBJ2-5
length: 14
V: TRBV20-1
CDR3: CSASTSGSQETQYF
DNA: TGCAGTGCTAGCACTAGCGGCTCGCAAGAGACCCAGTACTTC

size: many
D: -
J: TRBJ1-6
length: 12
V: TRBV20-1
CDR3: CSAPYRDSPLHF
DNA: TGCAGTGCCCCCTACAGGGATTCACCCCTCCACTTT

size: -
D: -
J: TRBJ2-5
length: 13
V: TRBV10-3
CDR3: CAIRQASQETQYF
DNA: TGTGCCATCAGACAGGCCAGCCAAGAGACCCAGTACTTC

size: -
D: -
J: TRBJ2-1
length: 16
V: TRBV24-1
CDR3: CATSDLQAESYNEQFF
DNA: TGTGCCACCAGTGATTTGCAAGCGGAGTCCTACAATGAGCAGTTCTTC

size: many
D: -
J: TRBJ2-1
length: 15
V: TRBV6-5
CDR3: CASRPFGGVYNEQFF
DNA: TGTGCCAGCAGGCCCTTCGGGGGAGTGTACAATGAGCAGTTCTTC

size: -
D: TRBD1
J: TRBJ1-6
length: 17
V: TRBV9
CDR3: CASSVGGQGTPHSPLHF
DNA: TGTGCCAGCAGCGTAGGGGGACAGGGAACCCCGCATTCACCCCTCCACTTT

size: many
D: -
J: TRBJ1-6
length: 12
V: TRBV7-9
CDR3: CASSHSNSPLHF
DNA: TGTGCCAGCAGCCACTCAAATTCACCCCTCCACTTT

size: many
D: -
J: TRBJ2-7
length: 14
V: TRBV20-1
CDR3: CSASWGLSPYEQYF
DNA: TGCAGTGCTAGTTGGGGCCTTTCCCCCTACGAGCAGTACTTC

size: many
D: -
J: TRBJ2-2
length: 14
V: TRBV20-1
CDR3: CSAPLSGVTGELFF
DNA: TGCAGTGCTCCTCTCTCAGGAGTGACCGGGGAGCTGTTTTTT

size: many
D: TRBD2
J: TRBJ2-7
length: 15
V: TRBV20-1
CDR3: CSARIWGTSGYEQYF
DNA: TGCAGTGCTAGAATTTGGGGGACTAGCGGCTACGAGCAGTACTTC

size: -
D: -
J: TRBJ1-1
length: 13
V: TRBV15
CDR3: CATSRDRVAEAFF
DNA: TGTGCCACCAGCAGAGACAGGGTGGCTGAAGCTTTCTTT

size: -
D: TRBD1
J: TRBJ1-4
length: 15
V: TRBV2
CDR3: CASSDGDSPNEKLFF
DNA: TGTGCCAGCAGCGATGGGGACAGCCCTAATGAAAAACTGTTTTTT

size: few
D: TRBD1
J: TRBJ2-7
length: 13
V: TRBV12-3/TRBV12-4
CDR3: CASRGQGPYEQYF
DNA: TGTGCCAGCAGGGGACAGGGCCCCTACGAGCAGTACTTC

size: -
D: TRBD1
J: TRBJ1-2
length: 15
V: TRBV4-2
CDR3: CASSRHGGQEVGYTF
DNA: TGTGCCAGCAGCCGACACGGGGGACAGGAGGTTGGCTACACCTTC

size: few
D: -
J: TRBJ1-2
length: 16
V: TRBV28
CDR3: CASSFTLSGRTYGYTF
DNA: TGTGCCAGCAGTTTCACCCTATCTGGCAGGACTTATGGCTACACCTTC

size: -
D: TRBD1
J: TRBJ2-7
length: 15
V: TRBV14
CDR3: CASSVQGAGSEEQYF
DNA: TGTGCCAGCAGTGTACAGGGGGCGGGGAGTGAGGAGCAGTACTTC

size: -
D: -
J: TRBJ2-2
length: 13
V: TRBV7-2
CDR3: CASSLSGVGELFF
DNA: TGTGCCAGCAGCCTATCGGGGGTAGGGGAGCTGTTTTTT